This T cell receptor beta chain was sequenced in a study of T cell responses to AZD1222 COVID-19 vaccine. CDR3 size: 11 residues. The germline CDR1 and CDR2 sequences are DFQATT and SNEGSKA (reference sequence). Concerning this clone: The junction departs from germline at one end; a sequencing error may be responsible.

Profiling relied on immunoSEQ multiplex PCR, and the TCRdb table lists in-frame clones only, not all of them. Of 80,000 to 90,000 clones listed, approximately 87% were seen once; the top ten hold around 4.5%. This clonotype was sampled from an adult in good health. Sequencing was performed on peripheral blood, taken on day 0 of MenACWY control vaccination. This chain links TRBV20-1 with TRBJ2-1; perhaps TRBD2 as D (6 bases). In DNA form, the CDR3 reads TGCAGTGCTACCCGACTAGGGGCTTGGGTCTTC. Translation: CSATRLGAWVF.